The next 23 T cell receptor beta chains were all read from a single sample in a study of T cell responses to AZD1222 COVID-19 vaccine. Assay: immunoSEQ multiplex PCR; the TCRdb copy retains only in-frame clones and omits some. The sample has about 140,000 clones, approximately 91% seen once; the top ten hold 1% to 1.5%. The sample here was peripheral blood, taken 28 days after the second AZD1222 dose. These TCRs come from an adult who received the AZD1222 COVID-19 vaccine.

The gene calls are TRBV5-1 and TRBJ2-1; tentatively, D is TRBD2 (5 bases). This CDR3 is 15 amino acids long. Per germline, CDR1 SGHRS and CDR2 YFSETQ. Trimming took 5 bases from V and 0 from J, leaving 12 bases between them. The CDR3 region is CASRAHSASYNEQFF. For the CDR3, the DNA is TGCGCCAGCAGGGCCCATAGCGCCTCCTACAATGAGCAGTTCTTC.

The J gene is TRBJ2-5, the V gene TRBV2; 13 bases line up with TRBD2. The germline CDR1 and CDR2 sequences are SNHLY and FYNNEI. Losses at the gene ends were 8 bases for V and 3 bases for J; bases not matched to a gene: 6. This CDR3 has 15 residues. In DNA, the CDR3 is TGTGCCAGCGGGGGACTAGCGGGGACAAAAGAGACCCAGTACTTC. Its translation: CASGGLAGTKETQYF.

The J gene is TRBJ1-2, the V gene TRBV15; 11 nucleotides agree with TRBD1. The length of the CDR3 is 18 residues. The germline CDR1 and CDR2 sequences are LNHNV and YYDKDF (reference sequence). The V segment lost 1 base and the J segment 4 bases; nucleotides outside the gene matches: 11. CDR3 sequence (DNA): TGTGCCACCAGCAGAGTCCTTTCCGGACAGGGGGCATCCTATGGCTACACCTTC. Its protein product is CATSRVLSGQGASYGYTF.

The CDR3 here is CASSLTTDTQYF. The CDR3 coding sequence is TGTGCCAGCAGCTTAACCACAGATACGCAGTATTTT. This chain joins TRBV5-8 and TRBJ2-3; D is undetermined. The germline V gene has CDR1 SGHTS and CDR2 YDEGEE. Trimming removed 2 bases at V and 2 bases at J, with 3 bases between. This CDR3 spans 12 amino acids.

V usage is TRBV29-1 and J usage is TRBJ1-4, with D possibly TRBD1 on 6 matching bases. Trimming took 7 bases from V and 6 from J, leaving 21 bases between them. The CDR3 consists of 15 residues. CDR1 and CDR2 from the germline V gene are SQVTM and ANQGSEA. DNA for the CDR3: TGCAGCGCTGGAAGGGGGAAGCGTTCGGATGAAAAACTGTTTTTT. Residues: CSAGRGKRSDEKLFF.

V usage is TRBV7-9 and J usage is TRBJ1-4, with TRBD1 as a possible D gene (5 bases). The CDR3 extends over 13 amino acids. The germline CDR1 and CDR2 sequences are SEHNR and FQNEAQ (reference sequence). Trimming took 10 bases from V and 3 from J, leaving 12 bases between them. This CDR3 is CAISGTSNEKLFF. CDR3 nucleotides: TGTGCCATCTCCGGGACTTCTAATGAAAAACTGTTTTTT. The whole variable domain, remainder taken from reference TRBV7-9 and TRBJ1-4, is DTGVSQNPRHKITKRGQNVTFRCDPISEHNRLYWYRQTLGQGPEFLTYFQNEAQLEKSRLLSDRFSAERPKGSFSTLEIQRTEQGDSAMYLCAISGTSNEKLFFGSGTQLSVL.

The rearrangement joins TRBV2 to TRBJ1-1; D uncertain. This CDR3 has 15 amino acids. V lost 2 bases to trimming and J lost 5 bases, with 15 bases between them. CDR1 and CDR2 (germline): SNHLY, FYNNEI. CDR3 nucleotides: TGTGCCAGCAGTGAATTATGGCAGGCGGGAACTGAAGCTTTCTTT. Protein product: CASSELWQAGTEAFF.

V is TRBV10-3 and J is TRBJ2-5; possible D gene TRBD1, 5 bases. Per germline, CDR1 ENHRY and CDR2 SYGVKD. Trimming removed 0 bases from V and 5 bases from J, with 10 bases in between. This CDR3 is 14 amino acids long. The CDR3 loop reads CAISESTGQETQYF. The CDR3 DNA is TGTGCCATCAGTGAGTCAACAGGTCAGGAGACCCAGTACTTC.

The chain recombines TRBV15 with TRBJ2-5; 9 nucleotides align to TRBD2. CDR3 size: 18 residues. With V trimmed by 5 bases and J by 4 bases, 17 bases remained unmatched. The germline CDR1 and CDR2 sequences are LNHNV and YYDKDF (reference sequence). The CDR3 spells CATSPQYHGRGGSETQYF. The CDR3 bases are TGTGCCACCAGCCCCCAGTACCACGGGCGGGGGGGGTCAGAGACCCAGTACTTC.

The chain links TRBV4-1 to TRBJ1-2; maybe TRBD1 (6 bases). V was pared by 3 bases and J by 1 base, with 12 bases between. This CDR3 contains 15 residues. From germline, CDR1 is MGHRA and CDR2 YSYEKL. CDR3 amino acids: CASSQRGEYNYGYTF. CDR3 DNA sequence: TGCGCCAGCAGCCAGAGGGGGGAATATAACTATGGCTACACCTTC.

This chain connects TRBV5-1 to TRBJ2-7, with 8 nucleotides matching TRBD1. The CDR3 has 15 residues. The germline CDR1 and CDR2 sequences are SGHRS and YFSETQ. After removal of 0 bases from V and 2 bases from J, the junction contained 4 bases not matched to a gene. CDR3 bases: TGCGCCAGCAGCTTGGGGACAGGGTACGCCTACGAGCAGTACTTC. As protein: CASSLGTGYAYEQYF.

V gene TRBV10-2 combines with J gene TRBJ1-5; D unclear. The germline V gene encodes CDR1 WSHSY and CDR2 SAAADI. Trimming took off 2 bases at V and 6 bases at J, with 8 bases between the two ends. This CDR3 region has 13 residues. CDR3 in amino acids: CASSEPGIQPQHF. DNA for the CDR3: TGCGCCAGCAGTGAGCCGGGGATTCAGCCCCAGCATTTT.

The chain has TRBV5-1 and TRBJ2-4; maybe TRBD2 (5 bases). The germline CDR1 and CDR2 sequences are SGHRS and YFSETQ. V was clipped by 0 bases and J by 16 bases, with 14 bases between them. The CDR3 is made up of 12 amino acids. CDR3 amino acids: CASSLEGDSLYF. CDR3 DNA sequence: TGCGCCAGCAGCTTGGAGGGAGACTCCCTCTACTTC. The complete variable domain, with remaining parts taken from reference TRBV5-1 and TRBJ2-4, reads KAGVTQTPRYLIKTRGQQVTLSCSPISGHRSVSWYQQTPGQGLQFLFEYFSETQRNKGNFPGRFSGRQFSNSRSEMNVSTLELGDSALYLCASSLEGDSLYFGAGTRLSVL.

The chain is built from TRBV7-6 and TRBJ2-7; 8 bases fit TRBD2. The CDR3 totals 15 residues. From germline, CDR1 is SGHVS and CDR2 FNYEAQ. After removal of 5 bases from V and 1 base from J, the junction contained 7 bases not matched to a gene. As DNA, the CDR3 is TGTGCCAGCAGCCGAGAACGGGGGGGTTCCTACGAGCAGTACTTC. Translated: CASSRERGGSYEQYF.

The gene calls are TRBV10-3 and TRBJ2-7, with 7 bases lining up with TRBD1. This CDR3 is 11 amino acids long. J gave up 3 bases and V 11 bases, and 4 bases lay outside the gene matches. Germline V lookup: CDR1 ENHRY, CDR2 SYGVKD. DNA of the CDR3: TGTGCCGTACAGGGGAACTACGAGCAGTACTTC. It codes for CAVQGNYEQYF.

The rearrangement links TRBV19 to TRBJ1-4; D gene ambiguous. The CDR3 covers 14 residues. The V end lost 3 bases, the J end lost 4 bases, and 9 bases lay between the germline ends. Per the germline V gene, CDR1 is LNHDA and CDR2 is SQIVND (reference sequence). The CDR3 region is CASSILGSNEKLFF. For the CDR3, the DNA is TGTGCCAGTAGTATCTTAGGGAGTAATGAAAAACTGTTTTTT.

This clone has only one observation. The rearrangement links TRBV19 to TRBJ2-2, with D possibly TRBD2 on 6 matching bases. V was pared by 4 bases and J by 5 bases, with 14 bases between. Germline V CDR1 and CDR2: LNHDA, SQIVND (reference sequence). The CDR3 covers 15 residues. CDR3 region: CASSTPGRRTGELFF. CDR3 sequence (DNA): TGTGCCAGTAGTACCCCAGGGAGGAGGACCGGGGAGCTGTTTTTT.

A word on this clone: Within the sample, other DNA sequences also encode this same CDR3. The chain links TRBV19 to TRBJ2-7, with 7 bases lining up with TRBD2. The V and J ends lost 3 bases and 0 bases, in that order; junction bases with no gene match: 2. CDR3 length: 14 amino acids. CDR1 LNHDA and CDR2 SQIVND come from the germline V gene (reference sequence). The CDR3 nucleotides are TGTGCCAGTAGTATCACTAGCGACTCCTACGAGCAGTACTTC. The encoded protein is CASSITSDSYEQYF.

In DNA, the CDR3 is TGTGCCAGCAGTTACTCGAAGGGGACCCCCTCCTACGAGCAGTACTTC. Its protein is CASSYSKGTPSYEQYF. The J gene is TRBJ2-7, the V gene TRBV6-6, with D possibly being TRBD1 or TRBD2 (5 bases each). Germline V gene sequence: CDR1 MNHNY, CDR2 SVGAGI (reference sequence). V was trimmed by 0 bases and J by 0 bases, leaving 12 bases between them. This CDR3 has 16 residues.

V usage is TRBV28 and J usage is TRBJ1-4; the D gene is possibly TRBD1 (5 bases). This CDR3 is built from 15 residues. Per the germline V gene, CDR1 is MDHEN and CDR2 is SYDVKM. Between the trimmed V and J ends, which lost 4 bases and 5 bases, there was a span of 14 bases. CDR3 region: CASSSYRLGNEKLFF. CDR3 sequence (DNA): TGTGCCAGCAGTTCCTACAGGCTCGGAAATGAAAAACTGTTTTTT.

V and J are TRBV7-2 and TRBJ2-1; possibly TRBD1 for D (6 bases). This CDR3 has 14 amino acids. With 2 bases removed from V and 4 bases from J, the gap between germline ends came to 9 bases. Germline CDR1 and CDR2: SGHTA and FQGNSA. CDR3 loop: CASSLQGSYNEQFF. In DNA, the CDR3 is TGTGCCAGCAGCTTACAGGGGAGTTACAATGAGCAGTTCTTC. The full variable domain, completed using reference TRBV7-2 and TRBJ2-1, is GAGVSQSPSNKVTEKGKDVELRCDPISGHTALYWYRQSLGQGLEFLIYFQGNSAPDKSGLPSDRFSAERTGGSVSTLTIQRTQQEDSAVYLCASSLQGSYNEQFFGPGTRLTVL.

The chain recombines TRBV7-8 with TRBJ1-2, with TRBD1 matching over 10 bases. The trim removed 5 bases at V and 4 bases at J, leaving 4 bases unmatched. The CDR3 extends over 14 amino acids. CDR1 is SGHVS, CDR2 FQNEAQ, per germline. The CDR3 DNA reads as TGTGCCAGCAGCCCCCGGGACAGGGGCTATGGCTACACCTTC. Encoded protein: CASSPRDRGYGYTF.

J is TRBJ1-5 and V is TRBV24-1, with a tentative D call TRBD1 (6 bases). Germline CDR1 KGHDR, CDR2 SFDVKD. V dropped 9 bases and J dropped 2 bases, with 16 bases sitting between them. CDR3 length: 15 residues. The CDR3 nucleotides are TGTGCCACCCAGGACAGCACGGGCGGCAATCAGCCCCAGCATTTT. It yields the protein CATQDSTGGNQPQHF.